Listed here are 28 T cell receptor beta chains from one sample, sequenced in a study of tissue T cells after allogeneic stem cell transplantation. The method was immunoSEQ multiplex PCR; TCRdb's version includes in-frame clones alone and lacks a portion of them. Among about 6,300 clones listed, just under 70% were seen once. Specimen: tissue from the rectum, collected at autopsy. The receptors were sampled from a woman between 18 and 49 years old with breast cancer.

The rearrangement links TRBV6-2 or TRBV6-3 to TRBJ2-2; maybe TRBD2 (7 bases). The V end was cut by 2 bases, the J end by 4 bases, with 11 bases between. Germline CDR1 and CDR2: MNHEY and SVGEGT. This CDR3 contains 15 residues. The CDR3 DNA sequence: TGTGCCAGCAGTTACGGGGGGGGGCGCACCGGGGAGCTGTTTTTT. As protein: CASSYGGGRTGELFF.

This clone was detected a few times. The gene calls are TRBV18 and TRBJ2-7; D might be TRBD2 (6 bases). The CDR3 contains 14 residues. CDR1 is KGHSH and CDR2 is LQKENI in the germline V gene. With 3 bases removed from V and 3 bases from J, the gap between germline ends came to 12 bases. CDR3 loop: CASSPLGGDYEQYF. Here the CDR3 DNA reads TGTGCCAGCTCACCCCTCGGGGGAGACTACGAGCAGTACTTC. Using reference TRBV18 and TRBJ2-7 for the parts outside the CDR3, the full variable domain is NAGVMQNPRHLVRRRGQEARLRCSPMKGHSHVYWYRQLPEEGLKFMVYLQKENIIDESGMPKERFSAEFPKEGPSILRIQQVVRGDSAAYFCASSPLGGDYEQYFGPGTRLTVT.

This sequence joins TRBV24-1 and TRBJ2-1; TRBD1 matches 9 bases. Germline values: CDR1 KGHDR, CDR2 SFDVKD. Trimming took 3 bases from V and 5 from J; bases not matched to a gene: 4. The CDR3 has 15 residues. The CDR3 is CATSDGTGFHNEQFF. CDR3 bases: TGTGCCACCAGTGATGGGACAGGGTTTCACAATGAGCAGTTCTTC.

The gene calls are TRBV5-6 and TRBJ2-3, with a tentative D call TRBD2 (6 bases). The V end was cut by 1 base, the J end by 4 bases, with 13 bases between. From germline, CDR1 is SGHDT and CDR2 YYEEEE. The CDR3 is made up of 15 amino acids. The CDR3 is CASSLYRREPDTQYF. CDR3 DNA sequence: TGTGCCAGCAGCTTGTATCGGAGGGAACCAGATACGCAGTATTTT. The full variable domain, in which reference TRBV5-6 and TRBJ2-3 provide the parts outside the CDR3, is DAGVTQSPTHLIKTRGQQVTLRCSPKSGHDTVSWYQQALGQGPQFIFQYYEEEERQRGNFPDRFSGHQFPNYSSELNVNALLLGDSALYLCASSLYRREPDTQYFGPGTRLTVL.

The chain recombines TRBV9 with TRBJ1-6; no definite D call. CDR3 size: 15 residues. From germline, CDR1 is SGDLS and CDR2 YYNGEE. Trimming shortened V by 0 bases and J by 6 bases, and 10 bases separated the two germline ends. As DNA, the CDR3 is TGTGCCAGCAGCGTAGATAGCAGAAGTAATTCACCCCTCCACTTT. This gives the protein CASSVDSRSNSPLHF.

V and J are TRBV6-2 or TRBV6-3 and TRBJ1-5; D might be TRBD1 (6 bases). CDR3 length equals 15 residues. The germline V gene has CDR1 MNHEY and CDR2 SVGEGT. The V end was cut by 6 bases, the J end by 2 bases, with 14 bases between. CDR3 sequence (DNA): TGTGCCAGCAGCTCGACCAGGGGTGGCAATCAGCCCCAGCATTTT. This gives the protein CASSSTRGGNQPQHF.

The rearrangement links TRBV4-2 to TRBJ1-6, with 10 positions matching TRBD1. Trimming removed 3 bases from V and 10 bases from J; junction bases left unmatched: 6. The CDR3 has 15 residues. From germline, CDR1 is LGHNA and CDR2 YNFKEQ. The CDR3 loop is CASSQETGGNSPLHF. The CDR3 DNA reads TGTGCCAGCAGCCAGGAGACAGGGGGCAACTCACCCCTCCACTTT.

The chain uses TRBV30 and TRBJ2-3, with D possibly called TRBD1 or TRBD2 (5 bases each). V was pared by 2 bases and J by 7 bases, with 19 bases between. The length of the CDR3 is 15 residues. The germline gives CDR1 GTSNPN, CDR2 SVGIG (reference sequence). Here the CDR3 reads CAWSRTGTEANTQYF. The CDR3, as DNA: TGTGCCTGGAGTCGTACCGGGACCGAGGCCAATACGCAGTATTTT.

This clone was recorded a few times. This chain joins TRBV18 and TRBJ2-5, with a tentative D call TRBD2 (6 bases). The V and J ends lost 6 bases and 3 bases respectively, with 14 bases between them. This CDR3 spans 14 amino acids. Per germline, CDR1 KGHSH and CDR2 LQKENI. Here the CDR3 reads CASSRVPGEETQYF. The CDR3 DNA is TGTGCCAGCTCCCGAGTACCGGGAGAAGAGACCCAGTACTTC.

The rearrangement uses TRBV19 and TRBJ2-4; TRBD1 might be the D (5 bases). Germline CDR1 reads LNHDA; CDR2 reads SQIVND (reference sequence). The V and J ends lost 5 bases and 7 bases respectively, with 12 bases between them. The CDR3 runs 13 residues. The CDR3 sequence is CASSPVQGNIQYF. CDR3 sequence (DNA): TGTGCCAGTAGTCCGGTTCAGGGTAACATTCAGTACTTC.

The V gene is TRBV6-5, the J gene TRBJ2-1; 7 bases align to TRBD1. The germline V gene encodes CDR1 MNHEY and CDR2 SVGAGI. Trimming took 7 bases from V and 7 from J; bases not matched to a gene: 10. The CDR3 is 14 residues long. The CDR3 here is CASNHGQASNEQFF. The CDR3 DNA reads TGTGCCAGCAACCACGGACAGGCTTCTAATGAGCAGTTCTTC.

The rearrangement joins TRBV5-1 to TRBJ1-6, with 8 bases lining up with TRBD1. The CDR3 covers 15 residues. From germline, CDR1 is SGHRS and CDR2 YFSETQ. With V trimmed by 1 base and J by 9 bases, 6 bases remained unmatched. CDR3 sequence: CASSLRDRQISPLHF. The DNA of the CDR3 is TGCGCCAGCAGCTTGAGGGACAGGCAAATTTCACCCCTCCACTTT. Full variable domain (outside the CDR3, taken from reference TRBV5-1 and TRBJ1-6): KAGVTQTPRYLIKTRGQQVTLSCSPISGHRSVSWYQQTPGQGLQFLFEYFSETQRNKGNFPGRFSGRQFSNSRSEMNVSTLELGDSALYLCASSLRDRQISPLHFGNGTRLTVT.

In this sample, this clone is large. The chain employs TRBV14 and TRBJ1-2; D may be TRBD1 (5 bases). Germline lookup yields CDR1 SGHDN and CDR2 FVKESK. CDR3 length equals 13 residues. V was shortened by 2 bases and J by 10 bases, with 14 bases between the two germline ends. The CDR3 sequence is CASSQSRQTYYTF. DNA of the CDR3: TGTGCCAGCAGCCAATCCCGACAGACTTACTACACCTTC.

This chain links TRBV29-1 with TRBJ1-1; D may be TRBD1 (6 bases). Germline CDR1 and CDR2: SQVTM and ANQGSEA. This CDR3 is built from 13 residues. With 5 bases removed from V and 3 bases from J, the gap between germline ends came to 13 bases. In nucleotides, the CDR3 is TGCAGCGTTAGAAGGGGGGCGGACACTGAAGCTTTCTTT. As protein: CSVRRGADTEAFF.

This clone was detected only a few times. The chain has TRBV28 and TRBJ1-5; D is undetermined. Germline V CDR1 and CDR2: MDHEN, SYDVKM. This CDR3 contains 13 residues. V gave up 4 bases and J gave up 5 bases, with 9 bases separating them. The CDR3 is CASSSWLYQPQHF. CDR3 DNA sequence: TGTGCCAGCAGTTCCTGGTTGTATCAGCCCCAGCATTTT.

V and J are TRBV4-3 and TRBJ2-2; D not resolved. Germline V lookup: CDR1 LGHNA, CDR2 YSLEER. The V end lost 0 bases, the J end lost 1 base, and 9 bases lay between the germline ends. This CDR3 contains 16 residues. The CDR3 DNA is TGCGCCAGCAGCCAAGAGTATAGTCGGAACACCGGGGAGCTGTTTTTT. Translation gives CASSQEYSRNTGELFF.

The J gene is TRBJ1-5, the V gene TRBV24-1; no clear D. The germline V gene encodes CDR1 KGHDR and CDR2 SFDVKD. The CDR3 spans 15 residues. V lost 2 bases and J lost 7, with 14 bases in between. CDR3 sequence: CATSDSKEGRQPQHF. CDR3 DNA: TGTGCCACCAGTGATTCAAAGGAGGGCCGCCAGCCCCAGCATTTT.

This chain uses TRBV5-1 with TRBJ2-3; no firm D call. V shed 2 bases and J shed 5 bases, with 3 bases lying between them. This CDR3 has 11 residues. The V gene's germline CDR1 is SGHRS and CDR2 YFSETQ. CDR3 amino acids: CASSLLDTQYF. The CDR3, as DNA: TGCGCCAGCAGCTTATTAGATACGCAGTATTTT.

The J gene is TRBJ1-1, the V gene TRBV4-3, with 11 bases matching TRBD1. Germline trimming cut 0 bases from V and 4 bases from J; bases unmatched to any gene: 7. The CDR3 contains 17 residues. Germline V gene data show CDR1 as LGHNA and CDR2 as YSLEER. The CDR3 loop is CASSQEGGTGGGTEAFF. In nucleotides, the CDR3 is TGCGCCAGCAGCCAAGAGGGGGGGACAGGGGGAGGCACTGAAGCTTTCTTT.

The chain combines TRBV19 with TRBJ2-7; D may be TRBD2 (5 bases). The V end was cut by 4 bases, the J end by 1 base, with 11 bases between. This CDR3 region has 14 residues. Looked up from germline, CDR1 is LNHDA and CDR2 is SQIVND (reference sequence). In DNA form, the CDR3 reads TGTGCCAGTAGTAGCCGTCGAGGGTCCTACGAGCAGTACTTC. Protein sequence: CASSSRRGSYEQYF. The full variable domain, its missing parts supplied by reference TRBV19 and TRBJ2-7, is DGGITQSPKYLFRKEGQNVTLSCEQNLNHDAMYWYRQDPGQGLRLIYYSQIVNDFQKGDIAEGYSVSREKKESFPLTVTSAQKNPTAFYLCASSSRRGSYEQYFGPGTRLTVT.

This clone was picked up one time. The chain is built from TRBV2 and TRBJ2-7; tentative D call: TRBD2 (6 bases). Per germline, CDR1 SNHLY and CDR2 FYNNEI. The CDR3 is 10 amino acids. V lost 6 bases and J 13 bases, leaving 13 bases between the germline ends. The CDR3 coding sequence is TGTGCCAGCAGCACTAGGGACTTATACTTC. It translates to CASSTRDLYF.

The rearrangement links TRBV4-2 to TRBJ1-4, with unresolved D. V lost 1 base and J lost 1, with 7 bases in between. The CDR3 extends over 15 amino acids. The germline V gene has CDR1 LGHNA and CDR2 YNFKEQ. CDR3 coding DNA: TGTGCCAGCAGCCAAGGCGGATTAACTAATGAAAAACTGTTTTTT. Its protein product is CASSQGGLTNEKLFF.

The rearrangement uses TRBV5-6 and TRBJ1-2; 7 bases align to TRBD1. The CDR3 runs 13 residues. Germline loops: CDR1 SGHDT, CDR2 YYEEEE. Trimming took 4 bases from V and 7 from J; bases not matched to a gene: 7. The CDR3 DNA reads TGTGCCAGCAGCCTCCGGGACAGCGGTGGCTACACCTTC. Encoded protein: CASSLRDSGGYTF.

CDR3 nucleotides: TGTGCCAGCAGTTACGACTCAGGGTCCCTCTATGGCTACACCTTC. Protein: CASSYDSGSLYGYTF. V usage is TRBV6-2 or TRBV6-3 and J usage is TRBJ1-2; D might be TRBD1 (5 bases). There are 15 residues in the CDR3. Germline lookup yields CDR1 MNHEY and CDR2 SVGEGT. The V end lost 2 bases, the J end lost 4 bases, and 14 bases lay between the germline ends.

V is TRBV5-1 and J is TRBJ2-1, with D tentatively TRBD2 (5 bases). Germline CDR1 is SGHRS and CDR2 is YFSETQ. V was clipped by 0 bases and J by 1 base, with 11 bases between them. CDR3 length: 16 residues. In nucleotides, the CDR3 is TGCGCCAGCAGCTTGGAGATACTAGTTTCCTACAATGAGCAGTTCTTC. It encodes CASSLEILVSYNEQFF.

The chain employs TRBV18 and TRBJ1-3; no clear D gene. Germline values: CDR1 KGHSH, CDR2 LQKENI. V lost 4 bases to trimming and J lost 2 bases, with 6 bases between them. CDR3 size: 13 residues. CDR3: CASSQGAGNTIYF. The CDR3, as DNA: TGTGCCAGCTCACAGGGTGCTGGAAACACCATATATTTT.

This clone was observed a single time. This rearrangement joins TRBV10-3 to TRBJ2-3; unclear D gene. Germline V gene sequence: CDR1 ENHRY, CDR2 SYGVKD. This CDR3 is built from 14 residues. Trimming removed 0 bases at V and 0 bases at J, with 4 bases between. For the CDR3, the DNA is TGTGCCATCAGTGAGTCGACTAGCACAGATACGCAGTATTTT. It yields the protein CAISESTSTDTQYF.

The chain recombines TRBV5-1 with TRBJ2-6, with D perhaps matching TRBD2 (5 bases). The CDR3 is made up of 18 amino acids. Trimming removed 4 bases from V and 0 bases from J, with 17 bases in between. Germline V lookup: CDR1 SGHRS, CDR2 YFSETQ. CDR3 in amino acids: CASSPAGTQSSGANVLTF. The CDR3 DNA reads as TGCGCCAGCAGCCCGGCGGGCACGCAGAGCTCTGGGGCCAACGTCCTGACTTTC.